In its sample, the clone carrying this TCR beta chain was seen a few times. Its antigen is not known. This record comes from a study of T-cell reconstitution after alpha-beta-depleted transplantation in children. Study conclusions and caveats: Newly made T cells mostly supplied T-cell counts and diversity one year after transplant.

Researchers prepared the TCRbeta library using unique molecular identifiers, the study reports. TCRdb passed the PCR reads through MiXCR, listing each CDR3 protein once. Among more than 400,000 distinct CDR3 sequences listed, approximately 10% were seen once. Sequences were derived from PBMCs, mostly from graft donor cells, sampled 180 days after TCRalphabeta/CD19-depleted stem cell transplant. This sequence was found in a female patient between 2 and 15 years old who had a stem cell transplant for aplastic anemia, so the T cells may come from the graft donor.

CDR3 nucleotides: TGTGCCAGCAGCGTAGGTGGAGCTAGCGGCCGCTCCTACGAGCAGTACTTC. It codes for CASSVGGASGRSYEQYF. The chain joins TRBV9 to TRBJ2-7; 7 bases are a match to TRBD2. Germline lookup yields CDR1 SGDLS and CDR2 YYNGEE. The CDR3 runs to 17 residues. V lost 0 bases and J lost 0; bases outside the gene matches: 9.